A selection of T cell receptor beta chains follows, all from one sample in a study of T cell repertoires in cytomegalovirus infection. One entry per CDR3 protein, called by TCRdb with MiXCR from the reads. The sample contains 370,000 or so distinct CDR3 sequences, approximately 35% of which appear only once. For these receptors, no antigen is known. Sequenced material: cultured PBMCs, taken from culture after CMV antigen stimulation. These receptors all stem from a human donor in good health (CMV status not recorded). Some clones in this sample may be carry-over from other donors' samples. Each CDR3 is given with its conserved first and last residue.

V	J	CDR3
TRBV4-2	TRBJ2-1	CASSRGLAGVSSDSYNEQFF
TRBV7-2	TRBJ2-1	CASTPATYNEQFF
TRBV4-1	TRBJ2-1	CASSQDQAQRRPYNEQFF
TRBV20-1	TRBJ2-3	CSARGTVSSTDTQYF
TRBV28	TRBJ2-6	CASTPGTGVSGANVLTF
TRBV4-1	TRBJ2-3	CASSQEMSPADTQYF
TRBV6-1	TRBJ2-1	CASSYPGLLVHEQFF
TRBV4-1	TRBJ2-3	CASSYSGISTDTQYF
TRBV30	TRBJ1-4	CAWTQAKTGEKLFF
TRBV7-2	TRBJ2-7	CASSTTSFYEQYF
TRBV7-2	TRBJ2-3	CASSLVGGRRTDTQYF
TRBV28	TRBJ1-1	CASSPRAVNTEAFF
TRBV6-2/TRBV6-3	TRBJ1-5	CASSYPDTLNQPQHF
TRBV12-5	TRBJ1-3	CASGSGSSTIYF
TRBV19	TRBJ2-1	CASSIVGRAYNEQFF
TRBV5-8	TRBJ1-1	CASSFFRDRGRRDTEAFF
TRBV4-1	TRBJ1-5	CASSQVPVGKNQPQHF
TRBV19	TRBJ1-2	CAAVAIGSLNYGYTF
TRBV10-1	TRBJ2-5	CASSEGRKETQYF
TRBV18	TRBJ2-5	CASSPGFRAEETQYF
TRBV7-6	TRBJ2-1	CASSPLSGSGGNEQFF
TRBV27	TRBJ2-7	CASSPSSLAGGPYEQYF
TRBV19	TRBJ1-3	CASSILARPAGNTIYF
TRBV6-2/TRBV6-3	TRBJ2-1	CASSYGTHYNEQFF
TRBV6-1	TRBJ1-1	CASSKDRAANTEAFF
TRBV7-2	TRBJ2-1	CASSLIELNEQFF
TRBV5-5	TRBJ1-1	CASSLDGGAFF
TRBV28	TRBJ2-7	CASSSPLGVDTSYEQYF
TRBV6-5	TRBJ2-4	CASSYVASNIQYF
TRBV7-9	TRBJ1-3	CASRQGRLSGNTIYF
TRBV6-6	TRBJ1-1	CASSYSRGITEAFF
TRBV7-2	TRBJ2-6	CASRGGAVSVGANVLTF
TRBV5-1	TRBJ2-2	CASSRDSMNTGELFF
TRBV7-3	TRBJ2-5	CASSLGGQLETQYF
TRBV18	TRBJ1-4	CASSPDRASNEKLCF
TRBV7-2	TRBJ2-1	CASSLVGSGSGNEQFF
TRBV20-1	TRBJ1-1	CSASYRGTEAFF
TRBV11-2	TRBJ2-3	CASSRLAGSTDTQYF
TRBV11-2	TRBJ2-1	CASSLAPGLATNEQFF
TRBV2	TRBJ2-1	CASSVSRWLANEQFF
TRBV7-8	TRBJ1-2	CASSHDRTYGYTF
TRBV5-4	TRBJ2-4	CASSKQDKNIQYF
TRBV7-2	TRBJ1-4	CASSLDSTKLFF
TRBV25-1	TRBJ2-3	CASSLGGGPTDTQYF
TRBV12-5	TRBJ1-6	CASGLGHTNSPLHF
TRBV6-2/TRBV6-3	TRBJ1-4	CASSYQRQGNEKLFF